These T cell receptor beta chains were read from a single sample in a study of blood T cell repertoires in COVID-19. Assay used: immunoSEQ multiplex PCR; TCRdb lists only in-frame clones, some missing. Here the sample spans some 260,000 clones, over 75% being singletons. The source material was peripheral blood. These receptors came from a woman aged 40 to 50 who had recovered from COVID-19. Each CDR3 is given with its conserved first and last residue. D genes are given only for firm matches. Clone size appears in some rows only: once, few, many, or a class for an expanded clone.

d_call j_call v_call clone_size cdr3_nt cdr3_aa
TRBD2 TRBJ2-5 TRBV6-2/TRBV6-3 NA TGTGCCAGCAGTTACCGTCCGACTAGCGGACCTTACCAAGAGACCCAGTACTTC CASSYRPTSGPYQETQYF
TRBD1 TRBJ2-7 TRBV5-6 NA TGTGCCAGCAGCTTATTAACAGGGACAGGGGGCAACGAGCAGTACTTC CASSLLTGTGGNEQYF
NA TRBJ1-6 TRBV30 NA TGTGCCTGGAACAGAGGGAAGAATTCACCCCTCCACTTT CAWNRGKNSPLHF
NA TRBJ2-3 TRBV10-1 few TGCGCCAGCAGGAGAGGGCCCCGGGGAGATACGCAGTATTTT CASRRGPRGDTQYF
TRBD1 TRBJ1-3 TRBV6-4 NA TGTGCCAGCACGACACCGGGACAGGGGGCCCAAAGTGTGAACACCATATATTTT CASTTPGQGAQSVNTIYF
TRBD2 TRBJ2-3 TRBV3-1/TRBV3-2 once TGTGCCAGCAGCCGATACGGCGGGGGGACCACAGATACGCAGTATTTT CASSRYGGGTTDTQYF
NA TRBJ2-7 TRBV2 NA TGTGCCAGCAAGGCAGGGACCTACGAGCAGTACTTC CASKAGTYEQYF
NA TRBJ2-3 TRBV21-1 NA TGTGCCAGCATCGACTCCATTAGGGGAAGGGTGAGCACAGATACGCAGTATTTT CASIDSIRGRVSTDTQYF
TRBD2 TRBJ2-7 TRBV7-2 NA TGTGCCAGCAGCCTTTCGGGGGGAGGGTCCTACGAGCAGTACTTC CASSLSGGGSYEQYF
NA TRBJ2-6 TRBV30 NA TGTGCCTGGAGGGGGTCAGGGGCTGGGGCCAACGTCCTGACTTTC CAWRGSGAGANVLTF
NA TRBJ2-7 TRBV7-3 NA TGTGCCAGCAGCTTAACTAGCGACTCCTACGAGCAGTACTTC CASSLTSDSYEQYF
NA TRBJ1-5 TRBV9 NA TGTGCCAGCAGCGCCCGAGGTGGTTTCAATCAGCCCCAGCATTTT CASSARGGFNQPQHF